The clone carrying this T cell receptor beta chain was seen more than once but under ten times. Antigen: not known. The sample comes from a study of T cell repertoires in cytomegalovirus infection. Regarding the study as a whole: HLA-C-restricted CMV-specific TCR beta clonotypes prevailed in the ex vivo response.

V lost 2 bases, J lost 6 bases, and 11 bases lay in between. This CDR3 has 13 amino acids. The V gene's germline CDR1 is SGHTA and CDR2 FQGNSA. Via MiXCR, TCRdb re-called the reads, giving one row per CDR3 protein. The sample consists of about 180,000 distinct CDR3 sequences, about 18% of them appearing once. The sequence derives from a human donor in good health (CMV status not recorded). Some clones in this sample may be carry-over from other donors' samples. The sample taken for sequencing was CD8+ T cells from PBMCs. The V call is TRBV7-2, the J call TRBJ2-7; a possible D gene is TRBD2 (5 bases). CDR3 protein: CASSLIGSGEQYF. The CDR3 nucleotides read TGTGCCAGCAGCTTAATAGGGAGTGGCGAGCAGTACTTC. Together with reference TRBV7-2 and TRBJ2-7, the CDR3 gives the full variable domain: GAGVSQSPSNKVTEKGKDVELRCDPISGHTALYWYRQSLGQGLEFLIYFQGNSAPDKSGLPSDRFSAERTGGSVSTLTIQRTQQEDSAVYLCASSLIGSGEQYFGPGTRLTVT.